The source of this TCR beta chain is a study of response to subunit inactivated influenza vaccine. General study findings and limits: Each seasonal influenza vaccination, the authors suggested, recruits few new T cells.

The table lists this clonotype with a few counts. Its antigen is not identified. Using its own MiXCR run on the RT-PCR reads, TCRdb lists one record per CDR3 protein. The sample has fewer than 650,000 distinct CDR3 sequences, 10% to 15% seen once; the top ten hold 13%. The CDR3 is made up of 14 amino acids. Germline-derived CDR1 and CDR2 are SNHLY and FYNNEI. The V gene lost 6 bases and the J gene lost 0 bases, with 10 bases spanning the gap. The sample in question was PBMCs from blood, obtained roughly 48 days after vaccination. The J gene is TRBJ2-3, the V gene TRBV2, with unresolved D. This receptor was identified in a man in his fifties who received an inactivated influenza vaccine. The DNA for the CDR3 is TGTGCCAGCAGCATCGACGGTAGCACAGATACGCAGTATTTT. It specifies CASSIDGSTDTQYF.